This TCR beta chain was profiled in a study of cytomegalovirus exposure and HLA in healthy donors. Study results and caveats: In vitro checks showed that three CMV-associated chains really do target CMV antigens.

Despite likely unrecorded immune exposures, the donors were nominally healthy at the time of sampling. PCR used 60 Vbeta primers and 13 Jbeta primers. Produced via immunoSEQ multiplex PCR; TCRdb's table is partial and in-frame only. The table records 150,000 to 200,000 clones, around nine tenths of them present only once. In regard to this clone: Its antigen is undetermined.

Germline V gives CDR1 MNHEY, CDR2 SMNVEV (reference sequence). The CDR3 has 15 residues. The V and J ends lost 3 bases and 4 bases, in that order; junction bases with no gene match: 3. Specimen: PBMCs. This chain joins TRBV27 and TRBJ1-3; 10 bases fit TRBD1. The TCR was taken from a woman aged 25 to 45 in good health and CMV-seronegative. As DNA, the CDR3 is TGTGCCAGCAGTTTCGGACAGGGGGACGGAAACACCATATATTTT. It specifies CASSFGQGDGNTIYF.